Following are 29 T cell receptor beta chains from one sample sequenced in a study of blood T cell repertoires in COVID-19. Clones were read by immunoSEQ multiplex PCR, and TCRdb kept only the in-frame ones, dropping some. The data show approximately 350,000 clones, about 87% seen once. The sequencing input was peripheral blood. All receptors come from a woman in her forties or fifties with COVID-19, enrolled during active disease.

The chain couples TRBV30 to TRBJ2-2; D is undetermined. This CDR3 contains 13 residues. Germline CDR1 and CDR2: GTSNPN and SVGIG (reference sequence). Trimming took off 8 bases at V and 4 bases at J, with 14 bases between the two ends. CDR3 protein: CAGGKQSTGELFF. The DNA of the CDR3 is TGTGCCGGCGGTAAGCAGTCCACCGGGGAGCTGTTTTTT.

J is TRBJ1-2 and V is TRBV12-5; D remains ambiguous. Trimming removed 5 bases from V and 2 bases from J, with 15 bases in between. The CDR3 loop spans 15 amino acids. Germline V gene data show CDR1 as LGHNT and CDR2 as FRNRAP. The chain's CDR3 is CASGPRREENYGYTF. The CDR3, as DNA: TGTGCTAGTGGTCCTCGGAGGGAGGAGAACTATGGCTACACCTTC.

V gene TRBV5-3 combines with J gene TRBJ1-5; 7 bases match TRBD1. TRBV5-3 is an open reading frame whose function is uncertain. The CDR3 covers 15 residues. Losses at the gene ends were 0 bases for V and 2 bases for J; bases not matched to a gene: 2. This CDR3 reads CARSLAGGGNQPQHF. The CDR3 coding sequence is TGTGCCAGAAGCTTGGCAGGGGGAGGCAATCAGCCCCAGCATTTT.

CDR3 nucleotide sequence: TGTGCCAGCAGCCGCGGGAGACCGAGCTCCTACGAGCAGTACTTC. It translates to CASSRGRPSSYEQYF. This chain connects TRBV5-4 to TRBJ2-7; 7 positions agree with TRBD2. This CDR3 contains 15 residues. The germline V gene has CDR1 SGHNT and CDR2 YYREEE (reference sequence). J lost 0 bases, V lost 4 bases, and 7 bases had no gene match.

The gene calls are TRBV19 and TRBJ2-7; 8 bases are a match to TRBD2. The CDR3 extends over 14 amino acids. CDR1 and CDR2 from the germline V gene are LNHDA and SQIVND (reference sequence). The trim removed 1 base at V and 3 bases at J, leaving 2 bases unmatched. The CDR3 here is CASSIVAGIYEQYF. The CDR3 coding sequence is TGTGCCAGTAGTATAGTAGCGGGGATCTACGAGCAGTACTTC.

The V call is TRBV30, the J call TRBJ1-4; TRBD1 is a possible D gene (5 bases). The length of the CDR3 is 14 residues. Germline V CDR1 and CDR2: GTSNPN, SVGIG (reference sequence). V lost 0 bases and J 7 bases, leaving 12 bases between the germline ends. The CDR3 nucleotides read TGTGCCTGGAGTGTAAGACGGGGGGGTGAAAAACTGTTTTTT. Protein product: CAWSVRRGGEKLFF. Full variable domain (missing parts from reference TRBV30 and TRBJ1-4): SQTIHQWPATLVQPVGSPLSLECTVEGTSNPNLYWYRQAAGRGLQLLFYSVGIGQISSEVPQNLSASRPQDRQFILSSKKLLLSDSGFYLCAWSVRRGGEKLFFGSGTQLSVL.

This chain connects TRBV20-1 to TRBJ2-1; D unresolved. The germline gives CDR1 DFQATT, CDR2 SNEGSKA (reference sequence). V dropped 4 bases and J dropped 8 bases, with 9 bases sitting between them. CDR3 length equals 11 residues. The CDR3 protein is CSATRVHEQFF. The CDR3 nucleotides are TGCAGTGCTACCCGGGTACATGAGCAGTTCTTC.

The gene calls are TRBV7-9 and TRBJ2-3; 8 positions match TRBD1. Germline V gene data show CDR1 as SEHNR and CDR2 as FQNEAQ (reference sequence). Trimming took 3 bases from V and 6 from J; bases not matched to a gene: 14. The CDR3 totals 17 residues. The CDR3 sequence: CASSLPGTGVGRDTQYF. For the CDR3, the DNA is TGTGCCAGCAGCTTGCCCGGGACAGGCGTGGGGCGGGATACGCAGTATTTT.

CDR3: CASSLVGSASTVFYEQYF. The CDR3, as DNA: TGTGCCAGCAGCTTAGTAGGTAGCGCCAGTACAGTTTTTTACGAGCAGTACTTC. The chain uses TRBV7-6 and TRBJ2-7, with a tentative D call TRBD2 (5 bases). Germline V gene lookup returns CDR1 SGHVS and CDR2 FNYEAQ. The CDR3 consists of 18 residues. Trimming removed 1 base at V and 4 bases at J, with 23 bases between. Full variable domain (remainder filled in from reference TRBV7-6 and TRBJ2-7): GAGVSQSPRYKVTKRGQDVALRCDPISGHVSLYWYRQALGQGPEFLTYFNYEAQQDKSGLPNDRFSAERPEGSISTLTIQRTEQRDSAMYRCASSLVGSASTVFYEQYFGPGTRLTVT.

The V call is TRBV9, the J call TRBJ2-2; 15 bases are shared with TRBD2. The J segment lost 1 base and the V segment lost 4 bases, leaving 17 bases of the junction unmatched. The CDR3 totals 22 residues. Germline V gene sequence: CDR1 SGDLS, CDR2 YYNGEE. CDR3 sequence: CASSPFSPGLAGGYKNTGELFF. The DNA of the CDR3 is TGTGCCAGCAGCCCTTTCTCCCCGGGACTAGCGGGAGGTTATAAGAACACCGGGGAGCTGTTTTTT. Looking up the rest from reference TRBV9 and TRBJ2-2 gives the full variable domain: DSGVTQTPKHLITATGQRVTLRCSPRSGDLSVYWYQQSLDQGLQFLIQYYNGEERAKGNILERFSAQQFPDLHSELNLSSLELGDSALYFCASSPFSPGLAGGYKNTGELFFGEGSRLTVL.

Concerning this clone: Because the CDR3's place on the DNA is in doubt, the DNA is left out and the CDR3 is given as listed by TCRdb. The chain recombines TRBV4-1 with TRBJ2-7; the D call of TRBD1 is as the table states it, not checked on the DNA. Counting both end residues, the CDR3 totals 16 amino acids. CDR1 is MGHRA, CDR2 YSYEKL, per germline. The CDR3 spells CASSLSGQGVSHEQYF.

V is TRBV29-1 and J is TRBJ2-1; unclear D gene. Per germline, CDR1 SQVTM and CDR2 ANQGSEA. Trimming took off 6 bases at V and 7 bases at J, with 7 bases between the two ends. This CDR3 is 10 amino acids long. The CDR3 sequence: CSVHQNEQFF. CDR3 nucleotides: TGCAGCGTCCACCAGAATGAGCAGTTCTTC.

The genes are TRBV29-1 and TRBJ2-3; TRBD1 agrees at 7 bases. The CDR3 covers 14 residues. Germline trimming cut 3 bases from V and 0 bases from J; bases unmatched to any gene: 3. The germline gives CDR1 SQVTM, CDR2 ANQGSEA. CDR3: CSVEGQSSTDTQYF. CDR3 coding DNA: TGCAGCGTTGAGGGACAGTCTAGCACAGATACGCAGTATTTT.

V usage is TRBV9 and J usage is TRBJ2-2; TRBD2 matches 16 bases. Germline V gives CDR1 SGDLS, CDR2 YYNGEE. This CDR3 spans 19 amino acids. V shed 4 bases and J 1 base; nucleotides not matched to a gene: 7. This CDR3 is CASSPRGLAGGVNTGELFF. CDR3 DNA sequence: TGTGCCAGCAGCCCAAGGGGACTAGCGGGAGGGGTGAACACCGGGGAGCTGTTTTTT.

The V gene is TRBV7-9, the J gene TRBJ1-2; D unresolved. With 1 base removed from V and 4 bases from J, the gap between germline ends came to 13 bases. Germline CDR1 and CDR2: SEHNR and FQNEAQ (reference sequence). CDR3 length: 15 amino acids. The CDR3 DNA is TGTGCCAGCAGCTTAGTGCAGGTTTGGATCTATGGCTACACCTTC. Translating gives CASSLVQVWIYGYTF.

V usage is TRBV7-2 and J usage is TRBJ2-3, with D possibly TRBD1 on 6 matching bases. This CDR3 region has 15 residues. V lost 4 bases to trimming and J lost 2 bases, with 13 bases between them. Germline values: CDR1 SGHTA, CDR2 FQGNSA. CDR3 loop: CASSSQGISTDTQYF. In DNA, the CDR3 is TGTGCCAGCAGCTCCCAGGGGATTTCCACAGATACGCAGTATTTT.

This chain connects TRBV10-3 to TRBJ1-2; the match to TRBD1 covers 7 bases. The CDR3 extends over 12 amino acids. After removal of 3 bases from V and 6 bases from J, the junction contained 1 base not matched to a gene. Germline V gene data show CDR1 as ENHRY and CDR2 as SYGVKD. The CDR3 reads CAISDTGDGYTF. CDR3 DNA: TGTGCCATCAGTGACACAGGGGATGGCTACACCTTC.

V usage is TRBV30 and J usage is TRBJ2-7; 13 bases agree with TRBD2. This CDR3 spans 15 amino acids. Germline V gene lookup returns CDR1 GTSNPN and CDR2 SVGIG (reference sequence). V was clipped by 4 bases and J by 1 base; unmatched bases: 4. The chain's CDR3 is CAWTLAGGPSYEQYF. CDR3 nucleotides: TGTGCCTGGACACTAGCGGGAGGGCCGTCCTACGAGCAGTACTTC.

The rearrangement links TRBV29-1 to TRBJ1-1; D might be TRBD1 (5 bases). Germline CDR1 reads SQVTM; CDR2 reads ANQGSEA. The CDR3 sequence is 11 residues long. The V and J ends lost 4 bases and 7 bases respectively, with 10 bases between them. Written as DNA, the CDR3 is TGCAGCGTTGCCAGGGCCTTTGAAGCTTTCTTT. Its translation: CSVARAFEAFF.

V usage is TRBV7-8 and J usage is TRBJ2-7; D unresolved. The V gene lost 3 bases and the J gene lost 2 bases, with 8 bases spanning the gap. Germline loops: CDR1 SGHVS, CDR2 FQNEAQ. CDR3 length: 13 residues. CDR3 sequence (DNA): TGTGCCAGCAGCTTCAGTGTGACCTACGAGCAGTACTTC. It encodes CASSFSVTYEQYF.

The CDR3 bases are TGTGCCACCAGCAGAGATCGGACAGGGCTGAATCAGCCCCAGCATTTT. Residues: CATSRDRTGLNQPQHF. The J gene is TRBJ1-5, the V gene TRBV15; 8 nucleotides align to TRBD1. CDR3 length equals 16 residues. Looked up from germline, CDR1 is LNHNV and CDR2 is YYDKDF (reference sequence). J was trimmed by 4 bases and V by 0 bases; bases with no gene match: 5.

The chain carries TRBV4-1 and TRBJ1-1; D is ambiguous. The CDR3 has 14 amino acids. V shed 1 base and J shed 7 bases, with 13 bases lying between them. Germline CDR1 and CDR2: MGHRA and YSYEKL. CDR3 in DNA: TGCGCCAGCAGCCAAGTGGGTTACGGGGATGAAGCTTTCTTT. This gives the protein CASSQVGYGDEAFF.

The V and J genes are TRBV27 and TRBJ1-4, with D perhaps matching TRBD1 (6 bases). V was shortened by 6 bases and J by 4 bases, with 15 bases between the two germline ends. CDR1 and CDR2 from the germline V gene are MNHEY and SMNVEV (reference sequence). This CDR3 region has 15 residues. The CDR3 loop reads CASSGGASFNEKLFF. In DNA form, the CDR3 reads TGTGCCAGCAGCGGGGGGGCGTCCTTTAATGAAAAACTGTTTTTT.

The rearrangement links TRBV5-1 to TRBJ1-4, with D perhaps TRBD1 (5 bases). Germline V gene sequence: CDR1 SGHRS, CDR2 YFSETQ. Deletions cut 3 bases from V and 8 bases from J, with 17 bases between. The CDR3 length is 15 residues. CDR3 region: CASSWRPGGDEKLFF. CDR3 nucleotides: TGCGCCAGCAGCTGGAGGCCGGGAGGGGACGAAAAACTGTTTTTT.

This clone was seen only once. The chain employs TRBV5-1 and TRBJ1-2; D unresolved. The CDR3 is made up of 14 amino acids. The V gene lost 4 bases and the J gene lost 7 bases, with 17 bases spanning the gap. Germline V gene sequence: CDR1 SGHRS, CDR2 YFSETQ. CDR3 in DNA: TGCGCCAGCAGCCCCCTCGGGGTCCGGGGTGGCTACACCTTC. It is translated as CASSPLGVRGGYTF.

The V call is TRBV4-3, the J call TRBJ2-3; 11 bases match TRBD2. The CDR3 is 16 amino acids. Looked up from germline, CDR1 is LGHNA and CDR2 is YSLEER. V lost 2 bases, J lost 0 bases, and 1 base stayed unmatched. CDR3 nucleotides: TGCGCCAGCAGCCAAAGGACTAGCGGGAGCACAGATACGCAGTATTTT. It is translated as CASSQRTSGSTDTQYF.

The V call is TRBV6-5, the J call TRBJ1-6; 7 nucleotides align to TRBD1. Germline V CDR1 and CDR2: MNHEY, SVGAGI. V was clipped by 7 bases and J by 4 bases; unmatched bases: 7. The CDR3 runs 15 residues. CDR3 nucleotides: TGTGCCAGCAACCAGGGGGGACAATATAATTCACCCCTCCACTTT. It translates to CASNQGGQYNSPLHF.

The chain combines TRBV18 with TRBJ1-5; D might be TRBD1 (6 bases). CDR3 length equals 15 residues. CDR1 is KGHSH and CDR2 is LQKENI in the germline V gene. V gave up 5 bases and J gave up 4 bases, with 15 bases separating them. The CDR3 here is CASSFRQASNQPQHF. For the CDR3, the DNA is TGTGCCAGCTCATTTCGACAGGCATCGAATCAGCCCCAGCATTTT.

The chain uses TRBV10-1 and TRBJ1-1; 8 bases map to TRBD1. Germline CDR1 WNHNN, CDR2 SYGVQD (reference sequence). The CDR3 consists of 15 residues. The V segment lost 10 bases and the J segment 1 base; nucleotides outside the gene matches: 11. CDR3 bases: TGCGCCACCCCCGTGGCAGGGGGCGCGAACACTGAAGCTTTCTTT. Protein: CATPVAGGANTEAFF.